A single sample gave rise to the 31 T cell receptor beta chains below, sequenced in a study of blood T cell repertoires in COVID-19. Sequencing was performed with immunoSEQ multiplex PCR; in TCRdb, only in-frame clones are kept and a portion is missing. The table has around 370,000 clones, almost 90% seen once. Sequenced input: peripheral blood. The receptors were gathered from a woman in her seventies with COVID-19, enrolled during active disease.

The chain carries TRBV30 and TRBJ1-2; 9 nucleotides line up with TRBD1. The ends lost 6 bases at V and 8 bases at J; junction bases unmatched: 16. CDR3 length: 15 amino acids. CDR1 and CDR2 (germline): GTSNPN, SVGIG (reference sequence). CDR3 residues: CACIPIPGQGRGYTF. DNA for the CDR3: TGTGCCTGCATACCTATTCCGGGACAGGGTCGGGGCTACACCTTC.

The genes are TRBV6-4 and TRBJ1-1, with D maybe TRBD1 (6 bases). CDR3 length: 15 residues. Germline CDR1 is MRHNA and CDR2 is SNTAGT. Trimming removed 5 bases at V and 1 base at J, with 14 bases between. The chain's CDR3 is CASSSQGGANTEAFF. The DNA for the CDR3 is TGTGCCAGCAGTTCACAGGGAGGGGCGAACACTGAAGCTTTCTTT.

The J gene is TRBJ1-1, the V gene TRBV19; D ambiguous. CDR1 is LNHDA, CDR2 SQIVND, per germline (reference sequence). Trimming took 3 bases from V and 6 from J, leaving 8 bases between them. CDR3 length: 12 residues. In DNA form, the CDR3 reads TGTGCCAGTAGTATGATTGGAGCTGAAGCTTTCTTT. Its protein product is CASSMIGAEAFF. The entire variable domain, with the rest obtained from reference TRBV19 and TRBJ1-1, is as follows: DGGITQSPKYLFRKEGQNVTLSCEQNLNHDAMYWYRQDPGQGLRLIYYSQIVNDFQKGDIAEGYSVSREKKESFPLTVTSAQKNPTAFYLCASSMIGAEAFFGQGTRLTVV.

This clone has a single count. The rearrangement joins TRBV7-2 to TRBJ2-1, with 8 bases fitting TRBD2. The germline gives CDR1 SGHTA, CDR2 FQGNSA. The CDR3 loop spans 15 amino acids. J was trimmed by 5 bases and V by 3 bases; bases with no gene match: 6. Written as DNA, the CDR3 is TGTGCCAGCAGCTTCCGCGGGGGGCATGACAATGAGCAGTTCTTC. Translation: CASSFRGGHDNEQFF.

The rearrangement links TRBV2 to TRBJ2-3; possible D gene TRBD1, 5 bases. This CDR3 has 15 amino acids. CDR1 is SNHLY and CDR2 is FYNNEI in the germline V gene. Deletions cut 4 bases from V and 0 bases from J, with 11 bases between. CDR3 amino acids: CASSVWQGSTDTQYF. CDR3 nucleotides: TGTGCCAGCAGTGTCTGGCAGGGAAGCACAGATACGCAGTATTTT.

This chain connects TRBV2 to TRBJ2-3, with 7 bases matching TRBD1. V lost 2 bases to trimming and J lost 4 bases; unmatched junction nucleotides: 3. The CDR3 runs 14 residues. Germline CDR1 SNHLY, CDR2 FYNNEI. CDR3: CASSEKTGSDTQYF. The DNA for the CDR3 is TGTGCCAGCAGTGAAAAGACAGGGTCAGATACGCAGTATTTT.

The chain combines TRBV9 with TRBJ1-1; 7 positions agree with TRBD1. V was pared by 3 bases and J by 5 bases, with 7 bases of the junction left unmatched. The CDR3 sequence is 14 residues long. Germline CDR1 is SGDLS and CDR2 is YYNGEE. CDR3 amino acids: CASSGGGAGTEAFF. The CDR3 DNA is TGTGCCAGCAGCGGAGGGGGCGCGGGGACTGAAGCTTTCTTT.

The sample holds one count of this clone. The chain links TRBV5-4 to TRBJ2-7; 7 bases fit TRBD1. The V gene's germline CDR1 is SGHNT and CDR2 YYREEE (reference sequence). The CDR3 is 15 amino acids. The trim removed 4 bases at V and 5 bases at J, leaving 12 bases unmatched. The CDR3 here is CASSLPSGQSHEQYF. For the CDR3, the DNA is TGTGCCAGCAGCCTCCCCTCGGGACAGTCCCACGAGCAGTACTTC.

The table lists this clone with many counts. The chain links TRBV29-1 to TRBJ2-7; 8 nucleotides match TRBD2. The ends lost 5 bases at V and 0 bases at J; junction bases unmatched: 9. The CDR3 totals 15 residues. Per germline, CDR1 SQVTM and CDR2 ANQGSEA. The CDR3 DNA reads as TGCAGCGTTTTAAAACTAGCGGAGACCTCCTACGAGCAGTACTTC. Encoded protein: CSVLKLAETSYEQYF.

In this sample, this clone turned up a few times. The chain couples TRBV6-5 to TRBJ1-5; TRBD1 matches 7 bases. The CDR3 covers 15 residues. CDR1 is MNHEY, CDR2 SVGAGI, per germline. The V gene end was trimmed by 2 bases and the J gene end by 4 bases; junction bases not matched to a gene: 5. The CDR3 here is CASSYGGGTNQPQHF. CDR3 nucleotides: TGTGCCAGCAGTTACGGAGGGGGCACAAATCAGCCCCAGCATTTT.

This chain uses TRBV4-1 with TRBJ2-1; D might be TRBD2 (5 bases). This CDR3 contains 15 residues. The germline V gene encodes CDR1 MGHRA and CDR2 YSYEKL. The V gene lost 2 bases and the J gene lost 6 bases, with 14 bases spanning the gap. CDR3 DNA sequence: TGCGCCAGCAGCCAATTTACCGGACTGATCAATGAGCAGTTCTTC. Its protein is CASSQFTGLINEQFF.

This clone was observed once. The chain couples TRBV29-1 to TRBJ1-4; D remains ambiguous. The CDR3 is 14 amino acids. Germline V lookup: CDR1 SQVTM, CDR2 ANQGSEA. V was cut by 5 bases and J by 2 bases, with 12 bases left in between. CDR3 loop: CSVQEPSTNEKLFF. CDR3 coding DNA: TGCAGCGTTCAGGAACCGTCGACTAATGAAAAACTGTTTTTT.

V and J are TRBV19 and TRBJ1-2; D is unresolved. This CDR3 is 16 amino acids long. CDR1 and CDR2 from the germline V gene are LNHDA and SQIVND (reference sequence). V was pared by 3 bases and J by 7 bases, with 21 bases between. CDR3 sequence (DNA): TGTGCCAGTAGTATTTGGGATATGAGGGAGTTAGGTGGCTACACCTTC. Its translation is CASSIWDMRELGGYTF.

This sequence joins TRBV7-9 and TRBJ2-7; D call uncertain. Between the trimmed V and J ends, which lost 4 bases and 1 base, there was a span of 5 bases. Germline V lookup: CDR1 SEHNR, CDR2 FQNEAQ (reference sequence). The CDR3 covers 12 residues. The CDR3 DNA is TGTGCCAGCAGCTCCAATTCCTACGAGCAGTACTTC. Translated, it gives CASSSNSYEQYF.

A word on this clone: The same CDR3 also results from other DNA sequences found in this sample. This chain uses TRBV3-1 (or the pseudogene TRBV3-2) with TRBJ1-1, with a tentative D call TRBD1 (6 bases). Germline V CDR1 and CDR2: LGHDT, YNNKEL (reference sequence). The CDR3 length is 13 residues. The V and J ends lost 1 base and 4 bases respectively, with 7 bases between them. CDR3 DNA sequence: TGTGCCAGCAGCCAAGGAGGGGGCACTGAAGCTTTCTTT. This encodes CASSQGGGTEAFF.

The chain has TRBV15 and TRBJ1-5; D is perhaps TRBD1 (5 bases). Deletions cut 0 bases from V and 5 bases from J, with 11 bases between. The CDR3 length is 15 residues. Germline CDR1 and CDR2: LNHNV and YYDKDF (reference sequence). The CDR3 sequence: CATSREEGLDQPQHF. Here the CDR3 DNA reads TGTGCCACCAGCAGAGAGGAGGGGCTCGATCAGCCCCAGCATTTT. The whole variable domain, remainder taken from reference TRBV15 and TRBJ1-5, is DAMVIQNPRYQVTQFGKPVTLSCSQTLNHNVMYWYQQKSSQAPKLLFHYYDKDFNNEADTPDNFQSRRPNTSFCFLDIRSPGLGDTAMYLCATSREEGLDQPQHFGDGTRLSIL.

The CDR3, as DNA: TGCAGCGTTGACGTAGGGGGGGGCTCAGATACGCAGTATTTT. Protein sequence: CSVDVGGGSDTQYF. J is TRBJ2-3 and V is TRBV29-1, with D maybe TRBD2 (7 bases). V was trimmed by 3 bases and J by 4 bases, leaving 14 bases between them. CDR3 length: 14 amino acids. Germline V gene data show CDR1 as SQVTM and CDR2 as ANQGSEA.

The chain links TRBV27 to TRBJ2-5; the match to TRBD1 covers 7 bases. The CDR3 has 15 amino acids. CDR1 and CDR2 (germline): MNHEY, SMNVEV (reference sequence). With 3 bases clipped from V and 1 base from J, the junction kept 5 bases outside the gene matches. CDR3 DNA sequence: TGTGCCAGCAGTTTTACGAGACAGGGCCAAGAGACCCAGTACTTC. It encodes CASSFTRQGQETQYF.

This chain joins TRBV18 and TRBJ1-1; the match to TRBD1 covers 9 bases. The CDR3 contains 14 residues. The J segment lost 5 bases and the V segment lost 3 bases, leaving 4 bases of the junction unmatched. The germline gives CDR1 KGHSH, CDR2 LQKENI. The CDR3 spells CASSPRGQGTEAFF. The DNA for the CDR3 is TGTGCCAGCTCACCGCGGGGACAGGGAACTGAAGCTTTCTTT.

This clone came up a few times. The rearrangement joins TRBV6-6 to TRBJ1-3; no reliable D call. Germline CDR1 is MNHNY and CDR2 is SVGAGI (reference sequence). The CDR3 has 14 residues. Trimming removed 11 bases from V and 0 bases from J, with 14 bases in between. CDR3 coding DNA: TGTGCCTCCCGCGGGGTCAGCTCTGGAAACACCATATATTTT. This translates into CASRGVSSGNTIYF.

The rearrangement links TRBV7-2 to TRBJ1-4; 7 nucleotides match TRBD1. The CDR3 runs to 14 residues. CDR1 and CDR2 from the germline V gene are SGHTA and FQGNSA. V was pared by 6 bases and J by 6 bases, with 7 bases of the junction left unmatched. CDR3 DNA: TGTGCCAGCAGTAGTTACGGGACAGATGAAAAACTGTTTTTT. Amino acids: CASSSYGTDEKLFF. Together with reference TRBV7-2 and TRBJ1-4, the CDR3 gives the full variable domain: GAGVSQSPSNKVTEKGKDVELRCDPISGHTALYWYRQSLGQGLEFLIYFQGNSAPDKSGLPSDRFSAERTGGSVSTLTIQRTQQEDSAVYLCASSSYGTDEKLFFGSGTQLSVL.

V is TRBV9 and J is TRBJ1-1, with D tentatively TRBD1 (5 bases). Germline lookup yields CDR1 SGDLS and CDR2 YYNGEE. V was shortened by 3 bases and J by 2 bases, with 14 bases between the two germline ends. This CDR3 spans 15 amino acids. CDR3 in amino acids: CASSAPGGGNTEAFF. CDR3 in DNA: TGTGCCAGCAGCGCGCCGGGGGGAGGAAACACTGAAGCTTTCTTT.

V gene TRBV7-3 combines with J gene TRBJ1-1, with 11 bases that match TRBD1. CDR1 is SGHTA, CDR2 FQGTGA, per germline. The CDR3 consists of 18 residues. V shed 1 base and J 3 bases; nucleotides not matched to a gene: 10. The chain's CDR3 is CASSLREPGTGGYTEAFF. CDR3 DNA: TGTGCCAGCAGCTTAAGAGAGCCTGGGACAGGGGGGTACACTGAAGCTTTCTTT.

The V call is TRBV9, the J call TRBJ1-6; unclear D gene. Germline V gene sequence: CDR1 SGDLS, CDR2 YYNGEE. The ends were cut back, 0 bases at V and 5 bases at J, with 3 bases in the middle. The CDR3 contains 13 residues. DNA for the CDR3: TGTGCCAGCAGCGTAGGTAATAATTCACCCCTCCACTTT. This codes for CASSVGNNSPLHF.

The gene calls are TRBV19 and TRBJ1-4; D remains ambiguous. The CDR3 is made up of 15 amino acids. Germline CDR1 reads LNHDA; CDR2 reads SQIVND (reference sequence). The V gene lost 6 bases and the J gene lost 8 bases, with 19 bases spanning the gap. The CDR3 region has the DNA TGTGCCAGTAGACCCCTGACACCGGATCGAGAAAAACTGTTTTTT. This gives the protein CASRPLTPDREKLFF.

The gene calls are TRBV7-9 and TRBJ1-1, with TRBD1 identical over 8 bases. Germline CDR1 is SEHNR and CDR2 is FQNEAQ (reference sequence). This CDR3 comprises 16 residues. Losses at the gene ends were 3 bases for V and 4 bases for J; bases not matched to a gene: 10. The CDR3 sequence: CASSLKSGGTGTEAFF. In DNA form, the CDR3 reads TGTGCCAGCAGCTTGAAGTCAGGGGGCACCGGCACTGAAGCTTTCTTT.

The gene calls are TRBV18 and TRBJ1-5; 11 nucleotides line up with TRBD1. This CDR3 contains 14 residues. Looked up from germline, CDR1 is KGHSH and CDR2 is LQKENI. Trimming removed 5 bases from V and 5 bases from J; junction bases left unmatched: 2. CDR3 sequence reads: CASSGTGGDQPQHF. The CDR3 region has the DNA TGTGCCAGCTCAGGGACAGGGGGAGATCAGCCCCAGCATTTT. Combining the CDR3 with reference TRBV18 and TRBJ1-5 gives the whole variable domain NAGVMQNPRHLVRRRGQEARLRCSPMKGHSHVYWYRQLPEEGLKFMVYLQKENIIDESGMPKERFSAEFPKEGPSILRIQQVVRGDSAAYFCASSGTGGDQPQHFGDGTRLSIL.

The chain has TRBV5-1 and TRBJ2-5, with 7 bases that match TRBD1. Germline V lookup: CDR1 SGHRS, CDR2 YFSETQ. The CDR3 covers 15 residues. J gave up 1 base and V 3 bases, and 6 bases lay outside the gene matches. The CDR3 protein is CASSSGQASQETQYF. In DNA, the CDR3 is TGCGCCAGCAGCTCCGGACAGGCCTCCCAAGAGACCCAGTACTTC.

This clone showed up just once. This chain links TRBV19 with TRBJ2-3; D is perhaps TRBD1 (5 bases). Trimming removed 3 bases from V and 6 bases from J, with 10 bases in between. The CDR3 runs to 13 residues. Germline V lookup: CDR1 LNHDA, CDR2 SQIVND (reference sequence). Written as DNA, the CDR3 is TGTGCCAGTAGTATGCAGGGCGGCGATACGCAGTATTTT. This encodes CASSMQGGDTQYF.

DNA for the CDR3: TGCGCCAGCAGCGTACAGACGGGGTCCTACGAGCAGTACTTC. Protein product: CASSVQTGSYEQYF. The chain uses TRBV5-1 and TRBJ2-7; TRBD2 might be the D (5 bases). Germline CDR1 and CDR2: SGHRS and YFSETQ. The CDR3 spans 14 residues. Trimming left V 4 bases short and J 1 base short, with 12 bases between.

This chain uses TRBV27 with TRBJ2-3, with 8 nucleotides matching TRBD1. The germline gives CDR1 MNHEY, CDR2 SMNVEV (reference sequence). This CDR3 region has 16 residues. J lost 2 bases, V lost 2 bases, and 6 bases had no gene match. This chain's CDR3 is CASSLATGDLTDTQYF. CDR3 nucleotides: TGTGCCAGCAGTTTAGCGACAGGGGATCTCACAGATACGCAGTATTTT.